This is a list of T cell receptor beta chains from one sample in a study of CD8 T cells in ankylosing spondylitis. TCRdb re-analysed the 5' RACE reads in MiXCR, keeping a single row per CDR3 protein. The table lists about 500,000 distinct CDR3 sequences, 9.5% to 15% of them singletons, with under 7.5% in the top ten. The sample was blood, either unsorted or a sorted T cell fraction (not recorded which). These receptors all come from a male donor with ankylosing spondylitis. Each CDR3 is given with its conserved first and last residue.

j_call	v_call	cdr3_aa
TRBJ2-7	TRBV6-2/TRBV6-3	CASRQGLATYEQYF
TRBJ2-1	TRBV12-3/TRBV12-4	CASSPPGGFSYNEQFF
TRBJ2-1	TRBV20-1	CSAERGQTLGNEQFF
TRBJ2-2	TRBV6-5	CASSSLGQGTSTGELFF
TRBJ1-1	TRBV18	CASSKTGTGTEAFF
TRBJ2-1	TRBV20-1	CSASPLAGGYNEQFF
TRBJ2-1	TRBV7-8	CASSLASAGPGNEQFF
TRBJ2-1	TRBV5-1	CASSLVEAGGEQFF
TRBJ2-1	TRBV24-1	CATSDLRRDINEQFF
TRBJ2-1	TRBV12-5	CASGSASGISYNEQFF
TRBJ2-1	TRBV29-1	CSVSFSGAYNEQFF
TRBJ1-4	TRBV29-1	CSVLTGAHGEKLFF
TRBJ1-5	TRBV11-2	CASSSGTSKREPQHF
TRBJ2-3	TRBV5-1	CASSSEGRASTDTQYF
TRBJ2-7	TRBV5-6	CASRRQSSYEQYF
TRBJ2-1	TRBV11-3	CASSLDTGTSGRAGQFF
TRBJ1-1	TRBV12-3/TRBV12-4	CASSSRVWTEAFF
TRBJ1-1	TRBV7-2	CASSTVGGSATEAFF
TRBJ1-1	TRBV10-3	CAIRGQGRDTEAFF
TRBJ2-1	TRBV7-9	CASSFGRSHNEQFF
TRBJ2-3	TRBV11-2	CASIVGTGGYADTQYF
TRBJ2-1	TRBV30	CAWSALAGNEGEQFF
TRBJ1-1	TRBV5-1	CASSGTTENTEAFF
TRBJ2-6	TRBV2	CASSVGLSGANVLTF
TRBJ1-2	TRBV12-3/TRBV12-4	CASSLEGTGLGYTF
TRBJ2-3	TRBV20-1	CSASPREFGTDTQYF
TRBJ2-5	TRBV6-1	CASSERRGLQETQYF
TRBJ1-2	TRBV3-1	CASSQGTGNYGYTF
TRBJ1-1	TRBV14	CASSQDGTGKTEAFF
TRBJ2-1	TRBV3-1	CASSANTFYNEQFF
TRBJ2-2	TRBV4-1	CASSQDNLAANTGELFF
TRBJ2-5	TRBV4-2	CASSQGGLQGTQTQYF
TRBJ1-2	TRBV27	CASSSLGEGDYGYTF
TRBJ2-4	TRBV13	CASSLTRVASGSAQNKNIQYF
TRBJ1-3	TRBV7-8	CASSHPSGQESSRSGNTIYF
TRBJ2-3	TRBV20-1	CSARDRRGTDTQYF
TRBJ2-6	TRBV11-1	CASSLLSWDRIGSGANVLTF
TRBJ1-1	TRBV7-2	CASQGQGRTEAFF
TRBJ2-5	TRBV5-1	CASSLEVAGEGETQYF
TRBJ1-2	TRBV7-9	CASSSIEDREGSYTF
TRBJ2-3	TRBV20-1	CSANLAGGGSADTQYF
TRBJ2-5	TRBV20-1	CSCRGTTWETQYF
TRBJ2-5	TRBV2	CASGGYQETQYF
TRBJ1-4	TRBV15	CATSWGPRNEKLFF
TRBJ2-3	TRBV7-2	CASSPLSADTQYF
TRBJ1-2	TRBV4-1	CASRYSNLDGYGYTF
TRBJ2-1	TRBV10-3	CAISAWASGSDEQFF
TRBJ1-5	TRBV12-3/TRBV12-4	CASTEGWTNQPQHF
TRBJ2-2	TRBV7-9	CASSPGRTGRTGELFF
TRBJ1-5	TRBV7-9	CASSPAPGRGIQPQHF
TRBJ2-7	TRBV29-1	CSVEDPGRRGGSYEQYF
TRBJ1-4	TRBV7-9	CASSLEGLLNEKLFF
TRBJ2-1	TRBV15	CATSPGTGGYEQFF
TRBJ2-2	TRBV10-3	CAIGVAGDTGELFF
TRBJ2-7	TRBV29-1	CSVQTLDSNSYEQYF